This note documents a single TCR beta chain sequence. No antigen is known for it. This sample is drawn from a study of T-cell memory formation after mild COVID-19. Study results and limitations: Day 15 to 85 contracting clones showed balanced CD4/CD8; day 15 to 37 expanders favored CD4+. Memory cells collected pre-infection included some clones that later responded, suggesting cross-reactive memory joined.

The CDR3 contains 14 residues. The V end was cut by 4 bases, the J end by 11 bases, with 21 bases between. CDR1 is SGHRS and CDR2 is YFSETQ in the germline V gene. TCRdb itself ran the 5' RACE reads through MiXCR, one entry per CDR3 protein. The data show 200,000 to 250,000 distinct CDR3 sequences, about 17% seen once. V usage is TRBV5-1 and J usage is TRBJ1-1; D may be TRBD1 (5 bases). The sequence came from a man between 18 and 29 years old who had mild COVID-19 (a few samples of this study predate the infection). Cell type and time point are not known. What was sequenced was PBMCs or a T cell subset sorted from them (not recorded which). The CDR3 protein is CASSTGTPQSFAFF. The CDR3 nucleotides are TGCGCCAGCAGCACGGGGACCCCTCAGAGCTTCGCTTTCTTT.